The clone carrying this T cell receptor beta chain was seen at least ten times. This sample was included in a study of blood T cell repertoires in COVID-19. Overall study: Material from acute and convalescent COVID-19 was sourced from the United States, Italy and Spain. From T cells, B-cell-depleted T cells, or PBMCs came the material, which was cDNA or gDNA.

Authors' data handling: By means of reference gene primer amplification, nucleated cell counts were estimated. Assay: immunoSEQ multiplex PCR; the TCRdb copy retains only in-frame clones and omits some. Clonal size and the V and J genes are those of that table, whereas D and trimming came from the DNA. Of fewer than 400,000 clones in the sample, about 85% were seen once. The CDR3 sequence is 14 residues long. The junction had 5 bases not matched to a gene; V was cut back by 5 bases and J by 1 base. CDR1 and CDR2 from the germline V gene are SGHDT and YYEEEE. The sequenced material came from peripheral blood. This clonotype originated in a woman under 30 with acute or convalescent COVID-19. V usage is TRBV5-6 and J usage is TRBJ1-1, with 7 bases aligning to TRBD1. CDR3 sequence reads: CASSFDRANTEAFF. The DNA of the CDR3 is TGTGCCAGCAGTTTTGACAGGGCGAACACTGAAGCTTTCTTT. Full variable domain (missing parts from reference TRBV5-6 and TRBJ1-1): DAGVTQSPTHLIKTRGQQVTLRCSPKSGHDTVSWYQQALGQGPQFIFQYYEEEERQRGNFPDRFSGHQFPNYSSELNVNALLLGDSALYLCASSFDRANTEAFFGQGTRLTVV.